Shown below are 8 T cell receptor beta chains from a single sample sequenced in a study of graft-versus-host responses after intestinal transplantation (dated by TCRdb to about 2021). Receptors were amplified or captured by the immunoSEQ multiplex PCR assay. As stored in TCRdb, this immuneACCESS dataset retains in-frame rearrangements with V and J assigned. A fraction of the clones does not appear; measured against another copy, unresolved V genes explain less than half of the discrepancy, and the remainder lacks a known reason. Across this sample there are about 23,000 clones, with 90% to 95% seen only once. The top ten constitute roughly 2% of the sample. Specimen: PBMCs, collected around 40 days after intestinal transplant. These receptors originate from a human patient who received an intestinal transplant, so some T cells may come from the graft donor.

The genes are TRBV19 and TRBJ2-1, with D perhaps matching TRBD2 (6 bases). The CDR3 is made up of 15 amino acids. Germline V gene sequence: CDR1 LNHDA, CDR2 SQIVND (reference sequence). The V end lost 3 bases, the J end lost 5 bases, and 14 bases lay between the germline ends. The CDR3 bases are TGTGCCAGTAGTATGGGCGGGACGAATAACAATGAGCAGTTCTTC. Residues: CASSMGGTNNNEQFF.

This chain links TRBV28 with TRBJ2-7; 8 nucleotides agree with TRBD1. Germline assignment: CDR1 MDHEN and CDR2 SYDVKM. CDR3 length equals 15 residues. V lost 4 bases, J lost 3 bases, and 8 bases stayed unmatched. This CDR3 reads CASSSGQGSFYEQYF. CDR3 coding DNA: TGTGCCAGCAGTTCTGGACAGGGATCTTTCTACGAGCAGTACTTC. Full variable domain (rest looked up from reference TRBV28 and TRBJ2-7): DVKVTQSSRYLVKRTGEKVFLECVQDMDHENMFWYRQDPGLGLRLIYFSYDVKMKEKGDIPEGYSVSREKKERFSLILESASTNQTSMYLCASSSGQGSFYEQYFGPGTRLTVT.

The rearrangement links TRBV4-1 to TRBJ1-3; D gene unclear. Trimming stripped 2 bases from V and 0 bases from J, with 14 bases between. The CDR3 has 17 amino acids. Germline assignment: CDR1 MGHRA and CDR2 YSYEKL. The CDR3 is CASSQQRGPYSGNTIYF. The CDR3 DNA is TGCGCCAGCAGCCAACAACGCGGGCCTTACTCTGGAAACACCATATATTTT.

The gene calls are TRBV27 and TRBJ1-4; 8 bases fit TRBD1. This CDR3 is 16 amino acids long. CDR1 and CDR2 (germline): MNHEY, SMNVEV (reference sequence). Losses at the gene ends were 6 bases for V and 0 bases for J; bases not matched to a gene: 6. The DNA for the CDR3 is TGTGCCAGCAGCCCCGGACAGGGTACAACTAATGAAAAACTGTTTTTT. As protein: CASSPGQGTTNEKLFF.

The gene calls are TRBV6-5 and TRBJ2-4; 9 nucleotides match TRBD2. CDR1 MNHEY and CDR2 SVGAGI come from the germline V gene. The CDR3 totals 12 residues. J gave up 4 bases and V 10 bases, and 2 bases lay outside the gene matches. CDR3 nucleotides: TGTGCCACTAGCGGGACTAAAAACATTCAGTACTTC. Protein: CATSGTKNIQYF.

With respect to this clone: Within the sample, other DNA sequences also encode this same CDR3. The CDR3 DNA reads TGTGCCAGCAGAGTAAGACGGAGGGACTACTACGAGCAGTACTTC. Protein: CASRVRRRDYYEQYF. The rearrangement joins TRBV2 to TRBJ2-7, with 7 bases matching TRBD2. J gave up 3 bases and V 6 bases, and 11 bases lay outside the gene matches. This CDR3 contains 15 residues. Germline CDR1 SNHLY, CDR2 FYNNEI.

The chain has TRBV6-4 and TRBJ2-3, with TRBD2 matching 9 bases. The length of the CDR3 is 16 residues. Germline V CDR1 and CDR2: MRHNA, SNTAGT. J lost 1 base, V lost 0 bases, and 2 bases had no gene match. CDR3 DNA: TGTGCCAGCAGTGACTCGACTAGCGGAGGCACAGATACGCAGTATTTT. It translates to CASSDSTSGGTDTQYF.

The chain joins TRBV19 to TRBJ2-1; no clear D. Trimming left V 7 bases short and J 0 bases short, with 13 bases between. The CDR3 length is 15 residues. Germline values: CDR1 LNHDA, CDR2 SQIVND (reference sequence). The CDR3 bases are TGTGCCAGTACCCCTCGAGCCATCTCCTACAATGAGCAGTTCTTC. Protein: CASTPRAISYNEQFF.